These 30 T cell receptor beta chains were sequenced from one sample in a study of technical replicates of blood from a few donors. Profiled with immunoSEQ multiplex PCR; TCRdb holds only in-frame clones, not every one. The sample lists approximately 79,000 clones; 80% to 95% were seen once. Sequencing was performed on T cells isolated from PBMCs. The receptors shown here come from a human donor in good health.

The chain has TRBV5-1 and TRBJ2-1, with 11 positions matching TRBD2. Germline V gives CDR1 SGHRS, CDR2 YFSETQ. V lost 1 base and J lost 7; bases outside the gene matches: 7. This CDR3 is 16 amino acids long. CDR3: CASSLYLAGGTNEQFF. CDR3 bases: TGCGCCAGCAGCTTGTATCTAGCGGGAGGCACTAATGAGCAGTTCTTC.

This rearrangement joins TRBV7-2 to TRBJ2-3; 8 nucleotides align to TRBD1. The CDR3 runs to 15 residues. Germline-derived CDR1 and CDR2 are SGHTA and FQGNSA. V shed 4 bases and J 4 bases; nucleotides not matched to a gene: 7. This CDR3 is CASSWRTDRADTQYF. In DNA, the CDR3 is TGTGCCAGCAGCTGGCGGACGGACAGGGCAGATACGCAGTATTTT.

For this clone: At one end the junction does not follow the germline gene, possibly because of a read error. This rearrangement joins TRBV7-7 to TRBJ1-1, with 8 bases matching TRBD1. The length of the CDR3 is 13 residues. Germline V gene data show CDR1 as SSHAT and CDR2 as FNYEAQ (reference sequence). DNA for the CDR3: TGTGCTAGCAGCCAGACAGGGGAGGGTGAAGCTTTCTTT. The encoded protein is CASSQTGEGEAFF.

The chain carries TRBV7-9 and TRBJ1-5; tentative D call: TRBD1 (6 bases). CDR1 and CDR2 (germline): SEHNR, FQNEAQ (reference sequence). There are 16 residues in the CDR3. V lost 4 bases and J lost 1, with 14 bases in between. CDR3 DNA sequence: TGTGCCAGCAGCTCAGGGGTTTCTATCAGCAATCAGCCCCAGCATTTT. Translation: CASSSGVSISNQPQHF.

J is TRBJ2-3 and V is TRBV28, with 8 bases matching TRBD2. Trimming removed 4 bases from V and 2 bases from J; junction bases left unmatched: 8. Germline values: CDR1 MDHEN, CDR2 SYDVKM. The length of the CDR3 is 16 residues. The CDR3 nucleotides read TGTGCCAGCAGTTCCCAGACTAGCGAGGACACAGATACGCAGTATTTT. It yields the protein CASSSQTSEDTDTQYF.

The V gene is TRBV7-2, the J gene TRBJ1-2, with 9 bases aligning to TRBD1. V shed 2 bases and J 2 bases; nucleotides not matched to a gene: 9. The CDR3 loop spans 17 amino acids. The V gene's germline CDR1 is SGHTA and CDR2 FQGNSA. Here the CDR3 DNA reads TGTGCCAGCAGCTTACACGGGGGACAGGGAGGGAACTATGGCTACACCTTC. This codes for CASSLHGGQGGNYGYTF.

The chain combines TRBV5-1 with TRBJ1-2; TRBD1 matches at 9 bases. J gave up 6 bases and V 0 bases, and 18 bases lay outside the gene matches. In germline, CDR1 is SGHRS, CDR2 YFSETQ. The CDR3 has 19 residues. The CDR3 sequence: CASSLEGLAISTGGDGYTF. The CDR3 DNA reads TGCGCCAGCAGCTTGGAAGGCTTGGCTATTAGCACAGGGGGCGATGGCTACACCTTC.

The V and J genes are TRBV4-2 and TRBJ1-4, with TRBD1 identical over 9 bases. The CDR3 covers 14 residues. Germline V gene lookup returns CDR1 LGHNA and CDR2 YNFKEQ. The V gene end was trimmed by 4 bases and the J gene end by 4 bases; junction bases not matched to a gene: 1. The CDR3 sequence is CASSLGQGNEKLFF. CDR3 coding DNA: TGTGCCAGCAGCCTGGGACAGGGTAATGAAAAACTGTTTTTT.

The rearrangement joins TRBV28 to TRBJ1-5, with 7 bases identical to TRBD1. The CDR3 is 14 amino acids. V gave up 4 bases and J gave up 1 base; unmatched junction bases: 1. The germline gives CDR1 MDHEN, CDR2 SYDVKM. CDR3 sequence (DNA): TGTGCCAGCAGTTGGGGACAGAGCAATCAGCCCCAGCATTTT. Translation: CASSWGQSNQPQHF. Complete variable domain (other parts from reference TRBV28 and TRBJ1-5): DVKVTQSSRYLVKRTGEKVFLECVQDMDHENMFWYRQDPGLGLRLIYFSYDVKMKEKGDIPEGYSVSREKKERFSLILESASTNQTSMYLCASSWGQSNQPQHFGDGTRLSIL.

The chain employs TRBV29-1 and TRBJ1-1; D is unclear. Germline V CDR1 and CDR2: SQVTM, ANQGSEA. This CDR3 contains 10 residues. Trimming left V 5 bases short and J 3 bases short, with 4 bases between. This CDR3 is CSVSYTEAFF. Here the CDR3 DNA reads TGCAGCGTTTCTTACACTGAAGCTTTCTTT. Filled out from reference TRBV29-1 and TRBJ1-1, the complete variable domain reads SAVISQKPSRDICQRGTSLTIQCQVDSQVTMMFWYRQQPGQSLTLIATANQGSEATYESGFVIDKFPISRPNLTFSTLTVSNMSPEDSSIYLCSVSYTEAFFGQGTRLTVV.

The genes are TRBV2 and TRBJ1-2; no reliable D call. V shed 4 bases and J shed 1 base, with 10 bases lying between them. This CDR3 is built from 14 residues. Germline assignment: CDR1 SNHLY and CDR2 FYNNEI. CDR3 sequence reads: CASSVRLGNYGYTF. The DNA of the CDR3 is TGTGCCAGCAGTGTCAGACTGGGTAACTATGGCTACACCTTC.

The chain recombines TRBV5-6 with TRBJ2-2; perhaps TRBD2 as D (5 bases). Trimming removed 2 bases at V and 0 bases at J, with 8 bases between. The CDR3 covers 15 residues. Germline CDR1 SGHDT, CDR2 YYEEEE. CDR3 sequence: CASSFRGSNTGELFF. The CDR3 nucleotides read TGTGCCAGCAGCTTTCGGGGTTCGAACACCGGGGAGCTGTTTTTT.

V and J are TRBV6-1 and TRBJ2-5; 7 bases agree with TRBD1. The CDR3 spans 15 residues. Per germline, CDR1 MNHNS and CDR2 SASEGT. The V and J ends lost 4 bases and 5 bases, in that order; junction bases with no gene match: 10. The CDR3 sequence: CASSVEGRGWETQYF. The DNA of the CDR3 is TGTGCCAGCAGTGTTGAGGGCAGGGGGTGGGAGACCCAGTACTTC.

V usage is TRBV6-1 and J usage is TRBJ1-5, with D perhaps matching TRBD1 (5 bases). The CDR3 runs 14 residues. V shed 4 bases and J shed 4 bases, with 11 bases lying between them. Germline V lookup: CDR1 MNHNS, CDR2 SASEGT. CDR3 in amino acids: CASSAREVNQPQHF. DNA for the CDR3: TGTGCCAGCAGTGCCAGGGAGGTGAATCAGCCCCAGCATTTT.

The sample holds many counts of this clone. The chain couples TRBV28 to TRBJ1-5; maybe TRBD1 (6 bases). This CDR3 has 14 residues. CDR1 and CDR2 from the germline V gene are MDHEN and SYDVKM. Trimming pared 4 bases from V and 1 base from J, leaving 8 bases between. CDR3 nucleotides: TGTGCCAGCAGTTCGGGACACAGCAATCAGCCCCAGCATTTT. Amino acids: CASSSGHSNQPQHF.

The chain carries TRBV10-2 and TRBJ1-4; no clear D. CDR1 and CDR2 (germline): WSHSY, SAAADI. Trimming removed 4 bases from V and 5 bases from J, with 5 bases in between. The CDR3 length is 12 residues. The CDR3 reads CASSVPNEKLFF. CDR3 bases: TGCGCCAGCAGTGTTCCAAATGAAAAACTGTTTTTT.

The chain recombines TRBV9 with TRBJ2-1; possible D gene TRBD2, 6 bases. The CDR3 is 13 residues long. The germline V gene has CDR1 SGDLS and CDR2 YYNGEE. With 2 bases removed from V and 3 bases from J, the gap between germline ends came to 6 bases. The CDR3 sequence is CASSVGSYNEQFF. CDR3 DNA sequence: TGTGCCAGCAGCGTCGGGAGCTACAATGAGCAGTTCTTC.

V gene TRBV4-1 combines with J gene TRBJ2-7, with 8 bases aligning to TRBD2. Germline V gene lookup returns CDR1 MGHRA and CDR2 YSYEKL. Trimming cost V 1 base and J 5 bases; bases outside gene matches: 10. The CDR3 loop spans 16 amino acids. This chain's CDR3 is CASSQVRGGLRDEQYF. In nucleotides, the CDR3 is TGCGCCAGCAGCCAAGTCCGGGGGGGCCTTAGGGACGAGCAGTACTTC.

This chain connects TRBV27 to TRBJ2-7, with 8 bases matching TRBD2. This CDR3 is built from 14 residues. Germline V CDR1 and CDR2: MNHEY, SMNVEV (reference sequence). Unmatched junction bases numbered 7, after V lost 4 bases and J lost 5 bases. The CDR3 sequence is CASSSRGAGDEQYF. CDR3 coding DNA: TGTGCCAGCAGTTCTCGTGGAGCGGGAGACGAGCAGTACTTC.

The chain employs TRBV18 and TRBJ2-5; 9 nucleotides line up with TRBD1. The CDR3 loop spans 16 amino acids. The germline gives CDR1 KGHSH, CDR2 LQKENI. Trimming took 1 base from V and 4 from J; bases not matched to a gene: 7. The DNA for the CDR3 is TGTGCCAGCTCACCACTCGGACAGGGGAGTGGAGAGACCCAGTACTTC. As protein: CASSPLGQGSGETQYF. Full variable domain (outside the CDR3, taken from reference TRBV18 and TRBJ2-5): NAGVMQNPRHLVRRRGQEARLRCSPMKGHSHVYWYRQLPEEGLKFMVYLQKENIIDESGMPKERFSAEFPKEGPSILRIQQVVRGDSAAYFCASSPLGQGSGETQYFGPGTRLLVL.

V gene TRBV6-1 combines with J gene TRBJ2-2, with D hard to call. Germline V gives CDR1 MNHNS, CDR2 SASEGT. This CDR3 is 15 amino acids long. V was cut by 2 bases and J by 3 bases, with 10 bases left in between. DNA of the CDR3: TGTGCCAGCAGTGAACAGTACACCTACACCGGGGAGCTGTTTTTT. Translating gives CASSEQYTYTGELFF.

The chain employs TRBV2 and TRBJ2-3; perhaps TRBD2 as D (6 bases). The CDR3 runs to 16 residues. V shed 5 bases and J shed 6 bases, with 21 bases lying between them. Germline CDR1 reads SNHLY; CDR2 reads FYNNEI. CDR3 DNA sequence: TGTGCCAGCAGTCCGAAAACACGGTCGGGGGACGATACGCAGTATTTT. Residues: CASSPKTRSGDDTQYF.

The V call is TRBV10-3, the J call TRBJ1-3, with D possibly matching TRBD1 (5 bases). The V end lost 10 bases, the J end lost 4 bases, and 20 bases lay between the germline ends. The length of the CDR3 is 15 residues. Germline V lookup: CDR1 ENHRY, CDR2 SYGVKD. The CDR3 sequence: CASLAGRSGGNTIYF. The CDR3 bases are TGTGCCAGCCTGGCGGGGCGCTCAGGCGGAAACACCATATATTTT.

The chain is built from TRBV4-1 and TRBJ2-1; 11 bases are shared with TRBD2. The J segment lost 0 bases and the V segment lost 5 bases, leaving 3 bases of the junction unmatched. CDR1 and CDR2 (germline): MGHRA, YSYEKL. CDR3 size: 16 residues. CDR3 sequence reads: CASSTLAGVSYNEQFF. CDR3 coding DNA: TGCGCCAGCAGCACACTAGCGGGAGTCTCCTACAATGAGCAGTTCTTC.

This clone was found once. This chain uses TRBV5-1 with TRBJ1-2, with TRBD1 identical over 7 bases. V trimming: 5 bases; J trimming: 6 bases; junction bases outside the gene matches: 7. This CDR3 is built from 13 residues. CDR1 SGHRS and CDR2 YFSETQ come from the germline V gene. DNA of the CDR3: TGCGCCAGCAGGGAGGGGGCCGAAGATGGCTACACCTTC. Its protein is CASREGAEDGYTF.

The CDR3 loop reads CASSQAGGNEQFF. The CDR3, as DNA: TGCGCCAGCAGCCAAGCGGGCGGGAATGAGCAGTTCTTC. The chain couples TRBV4-1 to TRBJ2-1, with D possibly TRBD2 on 5 matching bases. The CDR3 loop spans 13 amino acids. The ends were cut back, 1 base at V and 7 bases at J, with 8 bases in the middle. Per the germline V gene, CDR1 is MGHRA and CDR2 is YSYEKL.

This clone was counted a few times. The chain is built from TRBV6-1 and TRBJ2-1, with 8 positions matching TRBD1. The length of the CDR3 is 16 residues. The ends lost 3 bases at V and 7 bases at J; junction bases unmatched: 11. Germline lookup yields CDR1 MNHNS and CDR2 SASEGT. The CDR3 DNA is TGTGCCAGCAGTGACGGTCCAGGGGGCTTTAAGAATGAGCAGTTCTTC. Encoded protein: CASSDGPGGFKNEQFF.

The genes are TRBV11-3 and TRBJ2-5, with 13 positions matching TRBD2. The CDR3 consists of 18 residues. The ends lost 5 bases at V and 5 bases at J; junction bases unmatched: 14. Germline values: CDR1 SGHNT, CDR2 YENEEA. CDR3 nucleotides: TGTGCCAGCAGCCCCGGACTAGCGGGAGTGCGGTACGGGGAGACCCAGTACTTC. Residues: CASSPGLAGVRYGETQYF.

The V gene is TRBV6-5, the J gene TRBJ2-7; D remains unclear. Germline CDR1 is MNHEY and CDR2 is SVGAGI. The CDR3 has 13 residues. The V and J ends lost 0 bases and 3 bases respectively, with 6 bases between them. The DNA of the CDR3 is TGTGCCAGCAGTTACTCACCCAGCTACGAGCAGTACTTC. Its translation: CASSYSPSYEQYF.

CDR3 sequence (DNA): TGTGCCAGCAGTTACTCGAGAGAGGGGGTCGACAATGAGCAGTTCTTC. This sequence encodes CASSYSREGVDNEQFF. The chain has TRBV6-5 and TRBJ2-1, with a weak D call TRBD1 (6 bases). The CDR3 length is 16 residues. The V and J ends lost 0 bases and 5 bases respectively, with 14 bases between them. CDR1 is MNHEY, CDR2 SVGAGI, per germline.